The following is a T cell receptor beta chain sequence with its context. The sample is drawn from a study of blood T cell repertoires in COVID-19. Study-wide context: Donors in the United States, Italy and Spain gave samples during acute or convalescent COVID-19.

Under the authors' procedure: Estimated nucleated cell counts came from reference gene primer amplification. Produced via immunoSEQ multiplex PCR; TCRdb's table is partial and in-frame only. The DNA was the basis for D and trimming; V, J and clone size are from that table. The table shows under 350,000 clones, with roughly 90% occurring only once. The sequence was collected from a woman between 25 and 40 years old with COVID-19, enrolled during active disease. The sequencing sample was made of peripheral blood.

The CDR3: CASSQLTGVGYGYTF. CDR3 sequence (DNA): TGCGCCAGCAGCCAGTTGACAGGGGTTGGGTATGGCTACACCTTC. This chain joins TRBV4-1 and TRBJ1-2; 8 nucleotides line up with TRBD1. V lost 3 bases and J lost 5; bases outside the gene matches: 8. This CDR3 spans 15 amino acids. Germline CDR1 is MGHRA and CDR2 is YSYEKL.